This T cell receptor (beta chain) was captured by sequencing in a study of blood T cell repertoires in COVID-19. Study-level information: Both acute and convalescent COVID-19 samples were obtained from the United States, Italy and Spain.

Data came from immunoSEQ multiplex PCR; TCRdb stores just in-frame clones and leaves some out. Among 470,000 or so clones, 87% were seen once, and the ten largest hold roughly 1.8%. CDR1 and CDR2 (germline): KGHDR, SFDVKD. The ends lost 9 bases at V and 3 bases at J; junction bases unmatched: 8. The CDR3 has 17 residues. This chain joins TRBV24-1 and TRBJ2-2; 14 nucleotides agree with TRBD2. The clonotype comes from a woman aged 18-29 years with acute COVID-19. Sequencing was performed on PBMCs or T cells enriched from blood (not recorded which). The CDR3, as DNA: TGTGCCACCTCGACTAGCGGGAGGGCCGAGTACACCGGGGAGCTGTTTTTT. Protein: CATSTSGRAEYTGELFF.